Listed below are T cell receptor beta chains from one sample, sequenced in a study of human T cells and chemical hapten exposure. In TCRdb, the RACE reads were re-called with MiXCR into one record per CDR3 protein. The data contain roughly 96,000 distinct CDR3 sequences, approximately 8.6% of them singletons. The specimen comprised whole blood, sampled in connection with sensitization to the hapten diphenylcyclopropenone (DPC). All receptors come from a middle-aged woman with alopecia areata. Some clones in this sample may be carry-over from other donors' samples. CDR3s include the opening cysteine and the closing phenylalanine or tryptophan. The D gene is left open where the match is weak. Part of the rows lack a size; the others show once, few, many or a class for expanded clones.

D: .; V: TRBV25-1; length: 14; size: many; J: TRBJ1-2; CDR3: CASSEYKSGAGYTF; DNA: TGTGCCAGCAGTGAATATAAGTCCGGGGCCGGCTACACCTTC
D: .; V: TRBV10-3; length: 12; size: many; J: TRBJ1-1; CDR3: CAAAGRNTEAFF; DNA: TGTGCCGCAGCAGGGCGTAACACTGAAGCTTTCTTT
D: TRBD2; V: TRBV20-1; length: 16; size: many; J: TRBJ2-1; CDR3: CSARDWLAGGPNEQFF; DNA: TGCAGTGCTAGAGATTGGCTAGCGGGAGGGCCTAATGAGCAGTTCTTC
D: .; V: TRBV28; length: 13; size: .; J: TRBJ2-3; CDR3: CASSNRARDTQYF; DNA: TGTGCCAGCAGTAACAGGGCGAGAGATACGCAGTATTTT
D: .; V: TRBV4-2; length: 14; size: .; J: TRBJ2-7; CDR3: CASSQESDLYEQYF; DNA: TGTGCCAGCAGCCAAGAGAGCGATCTCTACGAGCAGTACTTC
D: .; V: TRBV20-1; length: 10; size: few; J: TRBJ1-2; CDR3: CSARVIGYTF; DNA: TGCAGTGCTAGAGTAATTGGCTACACCTTC
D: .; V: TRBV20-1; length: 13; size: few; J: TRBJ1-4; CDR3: CSAPVGTNEKLFF; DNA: TGCAGTGCTCCGGTGGGAACTAATGAAAAACTGTTTTTT
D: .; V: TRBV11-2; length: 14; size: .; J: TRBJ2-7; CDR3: CASSLGVGTYEQYF; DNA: TGTGCCAGCAGCTTAGGTGTAGGGACCTACGAGCAGTACTTC
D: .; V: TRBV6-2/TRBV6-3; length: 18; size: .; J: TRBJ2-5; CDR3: CASSYSIVGDRNQETQYF; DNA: TGTGCCAGCAGTTACTCGATCGTGGGAGACAGGAACCAAGAGACCCAGTACTTC
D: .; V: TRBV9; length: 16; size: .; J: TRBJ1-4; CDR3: CASSVRPTGGNEKLFF; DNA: TGTGCCAGCAGCGTCCGCCCGACCGGAGGGAATGAAAAACTGTTTTTT
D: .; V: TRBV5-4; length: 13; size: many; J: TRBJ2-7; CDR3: CASSPRQGYEQYF; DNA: TGTGCCAGCAGCCCCCGCCAGGGTTACGAGCAGTACTTC
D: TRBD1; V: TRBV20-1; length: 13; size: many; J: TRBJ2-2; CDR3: CSADRVNTGELFF; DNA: TGCAGTGCAGACAGGGTGAACACCGGGGAGCTGTTTTTT
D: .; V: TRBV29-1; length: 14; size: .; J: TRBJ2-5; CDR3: CSVAQNRVGETQYF; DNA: TGCAGCGTAGCCCAGAACAGGGTGGGAGAGACCCAGTACTTC
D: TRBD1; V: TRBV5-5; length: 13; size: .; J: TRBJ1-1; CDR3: CASSFPQGVRAFF; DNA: TGTGCCAGCAGCTTCCCACAGGGGGTGAGAGCTTTCTTT
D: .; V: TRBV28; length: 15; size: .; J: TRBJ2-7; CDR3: CASSLERDSSYEQYF; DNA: TGTGCCAGCAGTTTAGAGCGGGACAGCTCCTACGAGCAGTACTTC
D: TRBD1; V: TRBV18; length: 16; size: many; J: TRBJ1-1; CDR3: CASSPMDRGMNTEAFF; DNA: TGTGCCAGCTCACCCATGGACAGGGGAATGAACACTGAAGCTTTCTTT
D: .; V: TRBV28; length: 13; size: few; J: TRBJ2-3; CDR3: CASRTTRPDTQYF; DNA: TGTGCCAGCAGAACCACGCGCCCAGATACGCAGTATTTT
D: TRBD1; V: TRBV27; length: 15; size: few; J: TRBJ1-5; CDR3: CASSLGQNSNQPQHF; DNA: TGTGCCAGCAGTCTGGGACAGAATAGCAATCAGCCCCAGCATTTT
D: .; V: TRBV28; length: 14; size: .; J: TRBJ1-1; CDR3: CASSLYGSYTEAFF; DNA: TGTGCCAGCAGTCTGTACGGGTCTTACACTGAAGCTTTCTTT
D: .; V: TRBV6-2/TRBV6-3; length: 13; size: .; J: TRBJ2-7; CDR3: CASSYRGLYEQYF; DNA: TGTGCCAGCAGTTACAGGGGCCTGTACGAGCAGTACTTC
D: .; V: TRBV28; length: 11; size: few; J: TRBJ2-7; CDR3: CASSTRLEQYF; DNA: TGTGCCAGCAGTACCAGACTAGAGCAGTACTTC
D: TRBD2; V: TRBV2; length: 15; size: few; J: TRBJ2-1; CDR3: CASSQGTSGPYEQFF; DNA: TGTGCCAGCAGCCAGGGGACTAGCGGTCCTTATGAGCAGTTCTTC
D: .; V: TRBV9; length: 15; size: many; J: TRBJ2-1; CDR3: CASSVDTGSYNEQFF; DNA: TGTGCCAGCAGCGTAGACACAGGCTCCTACAATGAGCAGTTCTTC
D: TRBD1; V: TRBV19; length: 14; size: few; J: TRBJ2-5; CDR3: CASSTKTGEETQYF; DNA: TGTGCCAGTAGTACCAAGACAGGGGAAGAGACCCAGTACTTC
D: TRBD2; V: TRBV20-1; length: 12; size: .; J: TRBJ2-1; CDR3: CSARESGVEQFF; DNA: TGCAGTGCTAGAGAAAGCGGGGTGGAGCAGTTCTTC
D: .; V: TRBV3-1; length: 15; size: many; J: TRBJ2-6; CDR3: CASSQRHSGANVLTF; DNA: TGTGCCAGCAGCCAGAGACACTCTGGGGCCAACGTCCTGACTTTC
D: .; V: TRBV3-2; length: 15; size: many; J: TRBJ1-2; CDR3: CASSPRTVSYYGYTF; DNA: TGTGCCAGCAGCCCCAGGACAGTTTCTTACTATGGCTACACCTTC
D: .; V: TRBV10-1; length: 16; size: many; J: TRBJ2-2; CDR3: CASSDLRTQNTGELFF; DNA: TGCGCCAGCAGTGATCTTCGGACACAGAACACCGGGGAGCTGTTTTTT
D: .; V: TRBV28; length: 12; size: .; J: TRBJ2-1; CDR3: CASSLMKSEQFF; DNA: TGTGCCAGCAGTTTAATGAAGAGCGAGCAGTTCTTC
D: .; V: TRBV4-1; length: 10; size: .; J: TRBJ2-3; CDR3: CASGTDTQYF; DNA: TGCGCCAGCGGAACAGATACGCAGTATTTT
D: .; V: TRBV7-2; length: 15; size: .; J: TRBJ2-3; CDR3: CASSLRLVGADTQYF; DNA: TGTGCCAGCAGCTTGAGACTAGTGGGGGCGGATACGCAGTATTTT
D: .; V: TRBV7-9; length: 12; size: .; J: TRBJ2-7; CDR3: CASSGAGYEQYF; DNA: TGTGCCAGCAGCGGAGCGGGCTACGAGCAGTACTTC
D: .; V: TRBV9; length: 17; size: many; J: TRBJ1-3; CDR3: CASSVGMGRGAGNTIYF; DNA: TGTGCCAGCAGCGTAGGGATGGGGAGAGGAGCCGGAAACACCATATATTTT
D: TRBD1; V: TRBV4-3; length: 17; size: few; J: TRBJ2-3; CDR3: CASSQGGPGQGTDTQYF; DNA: TGCGCCAGCAGCCAAGGAGGTCCGGGACAGGGGACAGATACGCAGTATTTT
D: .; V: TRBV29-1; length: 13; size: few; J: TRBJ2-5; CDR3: CSVGLRGGETQYF; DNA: TGCAGCGTTGGGTTGCGGGGTGGGGAGACCCAGTACTTC
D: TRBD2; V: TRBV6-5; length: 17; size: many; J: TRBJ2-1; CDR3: CASSNSGEAGVQGEQFF; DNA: TGTGCCAGCAGCAACTCAGGGGAAGCGGGAGTTCAGGGTGAGCAGTTCTTC
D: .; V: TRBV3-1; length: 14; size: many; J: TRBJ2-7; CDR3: CASSQGTAVYEQYF; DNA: TGTGCCAGCAGCCAAGGGACTGCCGTCTACGAGCAGTACTTC
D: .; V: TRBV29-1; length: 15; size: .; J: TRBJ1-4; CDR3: CSVGTAIATNEKLFF; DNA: TGCAGCGTTGGGACAGCCATTGCAACTAATGAAAAACTGTTTTTT
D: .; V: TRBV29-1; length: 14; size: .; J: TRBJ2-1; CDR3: CSVVLSAIPLGQFF; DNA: TGCAGCGTTGTCCTGTCGGCAATCCCATTGGGGCAGTTCTTC
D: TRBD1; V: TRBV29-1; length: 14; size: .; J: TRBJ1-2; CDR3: CSVRSGTGFYGYTF; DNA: TGCAGCGTGCGCTCCGGGACAGGGTTTTATGGCTACACCTTC
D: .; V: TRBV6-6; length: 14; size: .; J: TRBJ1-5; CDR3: CASSYAGVGQPQHF; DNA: TGTGCCAGCAGTTACGCAGGGGTTGGTCAGCCCCAGCATTTT
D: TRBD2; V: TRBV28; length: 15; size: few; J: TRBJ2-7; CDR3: CASRRSGSLAYEQYF; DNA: TGTGCCAGTCGCAGGAGCGGGAGTCTTGCCTACGAGCAGTACTTC
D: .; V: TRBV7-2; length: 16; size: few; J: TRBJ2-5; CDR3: CASSHRGTEPQETQYF; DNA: TGTGCCAGCAGCCACCGTGGGACGGAGCCCCAAGAGACCCAGTACTTC
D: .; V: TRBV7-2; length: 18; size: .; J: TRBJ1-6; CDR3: CASSPEGYPSSYNSPLHF; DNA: TGTGCCAGCAGCCCCGAGGGATACCCGAGCTCCTATAATTCACCCCTCCACTTT
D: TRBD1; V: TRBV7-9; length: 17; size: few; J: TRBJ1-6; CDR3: CASSLEGTGDHNSPLHF; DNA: TGTGCCAGCAGCCTAGAAGGGACAGGGGATCATAATTCACCCCTCCACTTT
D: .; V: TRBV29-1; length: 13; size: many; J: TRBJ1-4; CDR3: CSARFSVNEKLFF; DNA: TGCAGCGCCCGATTCTCCGTTAATGAAAAACTGTTTTTT
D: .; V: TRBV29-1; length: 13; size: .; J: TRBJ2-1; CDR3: CSVDNGGMNEQFF; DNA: TGCAGCGTTGATAACGGGGGAATGAATGAGCAGTTCTTC
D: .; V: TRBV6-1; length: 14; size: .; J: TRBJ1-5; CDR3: CASSPQGTRQPQHF; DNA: TGTGCCAGCAGTCCCCAGGGAACTCGACAGCCCCAGCATTTT
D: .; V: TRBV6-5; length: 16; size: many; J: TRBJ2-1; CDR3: CASKITGTSSYNEQFF; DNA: TGTGCCAGCAAGATAACCGGGACAAGCTCCTACAATGAGCAGTTCTTC
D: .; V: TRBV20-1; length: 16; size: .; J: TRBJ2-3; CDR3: CSAIPAATASLDTQYF; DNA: TGCAGTGCCATCCCGGCGGCTACGGCCTCCCTAGATACGCAGTATTTT
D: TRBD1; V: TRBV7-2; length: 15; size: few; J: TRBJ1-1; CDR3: CASSPTGVPGTEAFF; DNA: TGTGCCAGCAGCCCGACAGGGGTCCCGGGAACTGAAGCTTTCTTT
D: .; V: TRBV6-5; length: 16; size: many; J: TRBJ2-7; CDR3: CASSYSKSGGGYEQYF; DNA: TGTGCCAGCAGTTACTCGAAGTCAGGTGGGGGTTACGAGCAGTACTTC
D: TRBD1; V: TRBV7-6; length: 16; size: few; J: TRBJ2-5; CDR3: CASSFTPQGAGETQYF; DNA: TGTGCCAGCAGCTTTACCCCCCAGGGGGCGGGGGAGACCCAGTACTTC
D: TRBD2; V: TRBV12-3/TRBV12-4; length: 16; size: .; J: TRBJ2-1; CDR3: CASGGASGISYNEQFF; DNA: TGTGCCTCGGGAGGGGCTAGCGGGATATCCTACAATGAGCAGTTCTTC
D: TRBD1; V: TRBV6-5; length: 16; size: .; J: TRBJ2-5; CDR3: CASRLSRDRGLETQYF; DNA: TGTGCCAGCAGGCTGTCCCGGGACAGGGGGTTGGAGACCCAGTACTTC